This T cell receptor beta chain emerged from a study of T cells after posttransplantation cyclophosphamide. Overall study results and limits: Donor-recipient repertoire similarity was low at 1-2 months, rising over year one.

This clone was observed many times. The antigen is unknown. Germline loops: CDR1 MDHEN, CDR2 SYDVKM. V lost 3 bases to trimming and J lost 1 base, with 12 bases between them. The length of the CDR3 is 15 residues. Sequencing used immunoSEQ multiplex PCR; TCRdb keeps in-frame clones, though not all of them. This sample has some 35,000 clones, each found more than once. V gene TRBV28 combines with J gene TRBJ1-2, with D maybe TRBD1 (5 bases). Sequencing was carried out using PBMCs. The sequence was obtained from a man aged 25 to 45 in good health and a related stem cell transplant donor. In DNA form, the CDR3 reads TGTGCCAGCAGTTTCCCGGGGGGACTTAACTATGGCTACACCTTC. It encodes CASSFPGGLNYGYTF.